This T cell receptor (beta chain) comes out of a study of T cell responses to AZD1222 COVID-19 vaccine. Here immunoSEQ multiplex PCR was the method, and the copy in TCRdb shows in-frame clones only, minus some. Of 170,000 or so clones detected, around nine tenths appear once; the ten largest clones hold approximately 3%. A word on this clone: Its antigen is unidentified.

The germline gives CDR1 MNHNS, CDR2 SASEGT. With 3 bases removed from V and 2 bases from J, the gap between germline ends came to 17 bases. The CDR3 is 17 amino acids. Study-wide results and caveats: Seropositive status at baseline applied to only five to seven AZD1222 recipients.

The V gene is TRBV6-1, the J gene TRBJ1-5, with D perhaps matching TRBD1 (6 bases). The sequence came from an adult in good health. The sequences come from peripheral blood, collected on day 0 of AZD1222 vaccination. Written as DNA, the CDR3 is TGTGCCAGCAGTGAGGGCCAGGGGTATAGCCGCAATCAGCCCCAGCATTTT. Protein: CASSEGQGYSRNQPQHF.